What follows are 16 T cell receptor beta chains derived from one specimen sequenced in a study of response to subunit inactivated influenza vaccine. Each CDR3 protein is one row after TCRdb ran MiXCR on the RT-PCR reads. The sample includes more than 550,000 distinct CDR3 sequences, about 11% of them seen just once. The source was PBMCs from blood, collected on the day of vaccination. The receptors were gathered from a man aged 50 or older who received an inactivated influenza vaccine.

This sequence joins TRBV20-1 and TRBJ2-7; D unclear. Trimming removed 1 base at V and 2 bases at J, with 6 bases between. The CDR3 runs to 12 residues. Germline V gene data show CDR1 as DFQATT and CDR2 as SNEGSKA (reference sequence). DNA of the CDR3: TGCAGTGCTAGAGTCAGGACCTACGAGCAGTACTTC. As protein: CSARVRTYEQYF.

The rearrangement uses TRBV7-9 and TRBJ2-7; TRBD1 matches 8 bases. CDR1 and CDR2 (germline): SEHNR, FQNEAQ (reference sequence). The CDR3 totals 16 residues. The ends lost 5 bases at V and 1 base at J; junction bases unmatched: 10. In DNA, the CDR3 is TGTGCCAGCAGCGCCGAGATCGGGACAGGATCCTACGAGCAGTACTTC. Protein: CASSAEIGTGSYEQYF.

The chain uses TRBV20-1 and TRBJ2-5; perhaps TRBD2 as D (5 bases). V lost 7 bases and J lost 5, with 23 bases in between. This CDR3 region has 15 residues. Germline V gene data show CDR1 as DFQATT and CDR2 as SNEGSKA (reference sequence). The CDR3, as DNA: TGCAGTGTCGCGCCCCGAGGTGGGAGTATGGAGACCCAGTACTTC. It codes for CSVAPRGGSMETQYF.

The rearrangement uses TRBV9 and TRBJ2-3, with a tentative D call TRBD1 (5 bases). Trimming cost V 4 bases and J 1 base, with 16 bases left between them. The CDR3 loop spans 16 amino acids. Germline V lookup: CDR1 SGDLS, CDR2 YYNGEE. The CDR3: CASSPRQGGGTDTQYF. The CDR3 bases are TGTGCCAGCAGCCCCCGGCAGGGTGGGGGCACAGATACGCAGTATTTT.

This clonotype was seen only once. Likely a read error: the CDR3 ends without its conserved phenylalanine or tryptophan. The gene calls are TRBV20-1 and TRBJ2-5, with D possibly being TRBD1 (6 bases). CDR1 is DFQATT, CDR2 SNEGSKA, per germline (reference sequence). V lost 2 bases and J 9 bases, leaving 19 bases between the germline ends. The CDR3 sequence is 14 residues long. CDR3 DNA sequence: TGCAGTGCTAGAAGAGCAGACAGGCCGGAGGCCCAGTACTAC. Amino acids: CSARRADRPEAQYY.

The sample holds a few counts of this clonotype. The V call is TRBV7-9, the J call TRBJ2-7; the D is unclear. The CDR3 contains 14 residues. The germline V gene encodes CDR1 SEHNR and CDR2 FQNEAQ (reference sequence). V shed 3 bases and J shed 0 bases, with 9 bases lying between them. The CDR3 DNA is TGTGCCAGCAGCTTGCGAGACATCTCCTACGAGCAGTACTTC. Encoded protein: CASSLRDISYEQYF. The whole variable domain, filled in from reference TRBV7-9 and TRBJ2-7, reads DTGVSQNPRHKITKRGQNVTFRCDPISEHNRLYWYRQTLGQGPEFLTYFQNEAQLEKSRLLSDRFSAERPKGSFSTLEIQRTEQGDSAMYLCASSLRDISYEQYFGPGTRLTVT.

This clonotype turned up a few times. The chain combines TRBV6-2 or TRBV6-3 with TRBJ2-1, with D tentatively TRBD1 (6 bases). CDR1 MNHEY and CDR2 SVGEGT come from the germline V gene. V shed 6 bases and J shed 1 base, with 22 bases lying between them. The CDR3 is 18 residues long. CDR3 coding DNA: TGTGCCAGCAGCCCCCTAGCAGGGGCACTAGTTTCCTACAATGAGCAGTTCTTC. Translation gives CASSPLAGALVSYNEQFF.

This clonotype was counted a few times. V gene TRBV12-3 or TRBV12-4 combines with J gene TRBJ2-7; TRBD2 agrees at 10 bases. The CDR3 consists of 14 residues. V trimming: 5 bases; J trimming: 3 bases; junction bases outside the gene matches: 4. CDR3 coding DNA: TGTGCCAGCAGTCCTAGCGGGAGTGTCTACGAGCAGTACTTC. Its translation is CASSPSGSVYEQYF.

This clonotype was observed a few times. The V call is TRBV4-3, the J call TRBJ2-3; 8 bases line up with TRBD1. The J segment lost 0 bases and the V segment lost 0 bases, leaving 5 bases of the junction unmatched. Germline CDR1 reads LGHNA; CDR2 reads YSLEER. CDR3 length equals 17 residues. CDR3 nucleotides: TGCGCCAGCAGCCAAGACTTGACAGGGGCTAGCACAGATACGCAGTATTTT. It is translated as CASSQDLTGASTDTQYF.

This clonotype was seen repeatedly, ten times or more. The chain couples TRBV12-3 or TRBV12-4 to TRBJ2-2; perhaps TRBD2 as D (5 bases). The V and J ends lost 3 bases and 4 bases respectively, with 15 bases between them. There are 16 residues in the CDR3. In DNA form, the CDR3 reads TGTGCCAGCAGTTTCGGCGCTAGCCTTACCACCGGGGAGCTGTTTTTT. Its translation is CASSFGASLTTGELFF.

DNA of the CDR3: TGTGCCAGCAGCCTCCGGGACAGGGGGGTATACATTCAGTACTTC. Residues: CASSLRDRGVYIQYF. The V call is TRBV5-6, the J call TRBJ2-4; 11 bases align to TRBD1. The CDR3 is 15 residues long. Germline V gene data show CDR1 as SGHDT and CDR2 as YYEEEE. With V trimmed by 4 bases and J by 8 bases, 8 bases remained unmatched.

Only a few counts were recorded for this clonotype. The chain employs TRBV24-1 and TRBJ2-1; 7 bases match TRBD1. The germline V gene encodes CDR1 KGHDR and CDR2 SFDVKD. With V trimmed by 4 bases and J by 7 bases, 6 bases remained unmatched. The length of the CDR3 is 14 residues. The CDR3: CATSEDRVGNEQFF. The CDR3 bases are TGTGCCACCAGTGAAGACAGGGTCGGAAATGAGCAGTTCTTC.

The genes are TRBV4-3 and TRBJ1-3; a possible D gene is TRBD1 (5 bases). The CDR3 spans 15 residues. Germline CDR1 and CDR2: LGHNA and YSLEER. V was clipped by 3 bases and J by 7 bases, with 16 bases between them. The CDR3 DNA reads as TGCGCCAGCAGCCAGGACTACAGGTCGTGGAACACCATATATTTT. It specifies CASSQDYRSWNTIYF.

On this clonotype: A much larger clonotype is one base distant, so this may be a read error. The chain couples TRBV5-5 to TRBJ2-3, with 8 bases matching TRBD2. CDR1 is SGHKS, CDR2 YYEKEE, per germline (reference sequence). The CDR3 extends over 15 amino acids. V gave up 3 bases and J gave up 0 bases; unmatched junction bases: 3. The CDR3 DNA follows: TGTGCCAGCAGCTGGACTAGCCGGAGCACAGATACGCAGTATTTT. This codes for CASSWTSRSTDTQYF.

The chain carries TRBV5-1 and TRBJ1-1, with TRBD1 identical over 7 bases. Germline-derived CDR1 and CDR2 are SGHRS and YFSETQ. Unmatched junction bases numbered 7, after V lost 4 bases and J lost 1 base. CDR3 length: 15 residues. The CDR3 region has the DNA TGCGCCAGCAGCCCCAGACAGGGATCGAACACTGAAGCTTTCTTT. As protein: CASSPRQGSNTEAFF.

This clonotype was observed many times. This rearrangement joins TRBV5-1 to TRBJ2-7, with D possibly TRBD1 on 6 matching bases. Deletions cut 0 bases from V and 4 bases from J, with 11 bases between. CDR1 and CDR2 from the germline V gene are SGHRS and YFSETQ. This CDR3 contains 14 residues. The CDR3 protein is CASSLEQGGYEQYF. CDR3 DNA: TGCGCCAGCAGCTTGGAACAAGGGGGTTACGAGCAGTACTTC.